A single sample gave rise to the 19 T cell receptor beta chains below, sequenced in a study of shared clonotypes between healthy human individuals. Naive-designated CD8 cells lacked CD45RO, were positively enriched for CCR7, and omitted terminally differentiated effector memory CD45RA+ cells. Assay used: immunoSEQ multiplex PCR; TCRdb lists only in-frame clones, some missing. The sample has hundreds of thousands of clones; 90% to 95% are singletons. The sample taken for sequencing was naive CD8+ T cells sorted from blood. The receptors originated from a young woman in good health.

CDR3 sequence reads: CASSFLGQRSGANVLTF. DNA for the CDR3: TGTGCCAGCAGTTTTCTCGGACAACGCTCTGGGGCCAACGTCCTGACTTTC. The chain employs TRBV27 and TRBJ2-6; perhaps TRBD1 as D (5 bases). V lost 3 bases and J 0 bases, leaving 12 bases between the germline ends. From germline, CDR1 is MNHEY and CDR2 SMNVEV (reference sequence). This CDR3 is built from 17 residues.

This rearrangement joins TRBV5-6 to TRBJ1-2; D is possibly TRBD1 (6 bases). Germline V gene data show CDR1 as SGHDT and CDR2 as YYEEEE. The CDR3 length is 14 residues. V dropped 7 bases and J dropped 3 bases, with 16 bases sitting between them. The CDR3 reads CASGATGMDYGYTF. The CDR3 DNA sequence: TGTGCCAGCGGGGCTACAGGGATGGACTATGGCTACACCTTC.

The chain has TRBV4-1 and TRBJ2-1; D is possibly TRBD2 (6 bases). CDR3 length: 18 residues. Germline CDR1 MGHRA, CDR2 YSYEKL. V was trimmed by 3 bases and J by 3 bases, leaving 21 bases between them. This CDR3 is CASSHPSSETHRYNEQFF. The CDR3 DNA reads TGCGCCAGCAGCCACCCTTCTAGCGAGACCCACCGCTACAATGAGCAGTTCTTC.

The chain recombines TRBV7-6 with TRBJ2-2; D is unresolved. CDR1 is SGHVS and CDR2 is FNYEAQ in the germline V gene. V lost 1 base, J lost 3 bases, and 12 bases lay in between. This CDR3 spans 16 amino acids. Here the CDR3 reads CASSLESGYDTGELFF. CDR3 nucleotides: TGTGCCAGCAGCTTAGAAAGTGGGTATGACACCGGGGAGCTGTTTTTT.

This chain's CDR3 is CASSLLTGSSYEQYF. The CDR3 region has the DNA TGTGCCAGCAGCTTATTGACCGGGAGCTCCTACGAGCAGTACTTC. J is TRBJ2-7 and V is TRBV11-2; a weak D match, TRBD2 (6 bases). The CDR3 is 15 amino acids. Trimming cost V 2 bases and J 0 bases, with 11 bases left between them. Germline-derived CDR1 and CDR2 are SGHAT and FQNNGV.

The chain uses TRBV5-4 and TRBJ2-7; D remains ambiguous. Germline V CDR1 and CDR2: SGHNT, YYREEE (reference sequence). The CDR3 is made up of 15 amino acids. V was cut by 4 bases and J by 5 bases, with 19 bases left in between. CDR3 DNA: TGTGCCAGCAGCCTCCCGGGCCAAAATCGGAACGAGCAGTACTTC. This codes for CASSLPGQNRNEQYF. The full variable domain, its missing parts supplied by reference TRBV5-4 and TRBJ2-7, is ETGVTQSPTHLIKTRGQQVTLRCSSQSGHNTVSWYQQALGQGPQFIFQYYREEENGRGNFPPRFSGLQFPNYSSELNVNALELDDSALYLCASSLPGQNRNEQYFGPGTRLTVT.

Turning to this clone: In the same sample, other DNA sequences code for this CDR3. The chain links TRBV27 to TRBJ2-7; 7 bases are a match to TRBD2. The CDR3 covers 12 residues. CDR1 is MNHEY and CDR2 is SMNVEV in the germline V gene (reference sequence). Trimming cost V 4 bases and J 3 bases; bases outside gene matches: 0. For the CDR3, the DNA is TGTGCCAGCAGTTCGGGGGGCTACGAGCAGTACTTC. Amino acids: CASSSGGYEQYF.

Of note for this clone: Other nucleotide sequences in the sample specify the same CDR3. This chain links TRBV28 with TRBJ2-5; D gene ambiguous. Per the germline V gene, CDR1 is MDHEN and CDR2 is SYDVKM. The CDR3 is 11 amino acids. V dropped 3 bases and J dropped 5 bases, with 4 bases sitting between them. CDR3: CASSLGETQYF. CDR3 coding DNA: TGTGCCAGCAGTTTGGGGGAGACCCAGTACTTC.

V usage is TRBV5-5 and J usage is TRBJ1-2, with 12 bases identical to TRBD1. From germline, CDR1 is SGHKS and CDR2 YYEKEE (reference sequence). V shed 0 bases, J shed 4 bases, and the junction held 4 bases outside the gene matches. The CDR3 loop spans 16 amino acids. CDR3 region: CASSLGDRGLGYGYTF. The CDR3 DNA follows: TGTGCCAGCAGCTTGGGGGACAGGGGGCTTGGCTATGGCTACACCTTC.

The genes are TRBV19 and TRBJ2-1, with 7 bases identical to TRBD2. This CDR3 spans 17 amino acids. V was pared by 0 bases and J by 0 bases, with 5 bases of the junction left unmatched. Germline lookup yields CDR1 LNHDA and CDR2 SQIVND (reference sequence). Written as DNA, the CDR3 is TGTGCCAGTAGTATAGATCGGGGGGTGAGCTCCTACAATGAGCAGTTCTTC. It is translated as CASSIDRGVSSYNEQFF.

The chain employs TRBV28 and TRBJ2-7, with TRBD2 matching 12 bases. The V gene end was trimmed by 3 bases and the J gene end by 9 bases; junction bases not matched to a gene: 6. From germline, CDR1 is MDHEN and CDR2 SYDVKM. This CDR3 comprises 14 residues. This chain's CDR3 is CASSLTSGSTSQYF. Here the CDR3 DNA reads TGTGCCAGCAGTTTGACTAGCGGGAGTACCTCGCAGTACTTC.

As DNA, the CDR3 is TGTGCCAGTAGTATATGGGGGGCTAGCGATGAGCAGTTCTTC. Translation gives CASSIWGASDEQFF. V and J are TRBV19 and TRBJ2-1, with D possibly being TRBD1 or TRBD2 (6 bases each). The CDR3 covers 14 residues. Germline CDR1 LNHDA, CDR2 SQIVND (reference sequence). V lost 2 bases and J 8 bases, leaving 13 bases between the germline ends.

This chain joins TRBV30 and TRBJ1-1; D unclear. Germline CDR1 GTSNPN, CDR2 SVGIG (reference sequence). Trimming removed 1 base at V and 7 bases at J, with 10 bases between. The CDR3 consists of 12 residues. The CDR3 loop reads CAWSDAVNEAFF. The DNA of the CDR3 is TGTGCCTGGAGTGACGCCGTAAATGAAGCTTTCTTT.

This chain links TRBV29-1 with TRBJ2-5; TRBD1 might be the D (5 bases). Trimming took off 4 bases at V and 5 bases at J, with 23 bases between the two ends. Germline assignment: CDR1 SQVTM and CDR2 ANQGSEA. The CDR3 is 16 amino acids. CDR3 protein: CSVGASGSLPHETQYF. CDR3 in DNA: TGCAGCGTTGGCGCCTCAGGGTCCCTCCCCCACGAGACCCAGTACTTC.

In DNA, the CDR3 is TGTGCCAGTAGTATAGGGGACAGGGAATTCAAAGGCTATGGCTACACCTTC. Its translation: CASSIGDREFKGYGYTF. The chain recombines TRBV19 with TRBJ1-2, with 9 bases fitting TRBD1. With V trimmed by 1 base and J by 4 bases, 10 bases remained unmatched. From germline, CDR1 is LNHDA and CDR2 SQIVND (reference sequence). The CDR3 has 17 residues.

The chain carries TRBV9 and TRBJ2-3; D gene unclear. The CDR3 is 15 residues long. Germline CDR1 and CDR2: SGDLS and YYNGEE. V was cut by 2 bases and J by 6 bases, with 16 bases left in between. The CDR3 bases are TGTGCCAGCAGCGTGGCCGGGTCCCCGGGCGATACGCAGTATTTT. The encoded protein is CASSVAGSPGDTQYF. The whole variable domain, remainder taken from reference TRBV9 and TRBJ2-3, is DSGVTQTPKHLITATGQRVTLRCSPRSGDLSVYWYQQSLDQGLQFLIQYYNGEERAKGNILERFSAQQFPDLHSELNLSSLELGDSALYFCASSVAGSPGDTQYFGPGTRLTVL.

CDR3 loop: CASREGQGLNEQFF. CDR3 nucleotide sequence: TGTGCCAGCAGGGAAGGACAGGGTTTGAATGAGCAGTTCTTC. This sequence joins TRBV27 and TRBJ2-1; 8 bases fit TRBD1. This CDR3 spans 14 amino acids. The germline CDR1 and CDR2 sequences are MNHEY and SMNVEV (reference sequence). V shed 6 bases, J shed 7 bases, and the junction held 8 bases outside the gene matches.

The chain uses TRBV5-1 and TRBJ2-2, with no clear D. Germline V gives CDR1 SGHRS, CDR2 YFSETQ. Deletions cut 5 bases from V and 3 bases from J, with 5 bases between. The CDR3 covers 12 residues. The CDR3 reads CASSRYTGELFF. The CDR3 coding sequence is TGCGCCAGCAGTCGATACACCGGGGAGCTGTTTTTT.

The V call is TRBV9, the J call TRBJ2-3; D unclear. Germline V gene sequence: CDR1 SGDLS, CDR2 YYNGEE. V lost 1 base, J lost 4 bases, and 4 bases lay in between. The CDR3 spans 12 residues. CDR3 amino acids: CASSVPADTQYF. DNA for the CDR3: TGTGCCAGCAGCGTACCCGCAGATACGCAGTATTTT.